The 3 T cell receptor beta chains below come from one sample, sequenced in a study of T cells in Graves' hyperthyroidism and ophthalmopathy. Regions amplified from RNA transcripts were the TCR beta CDR3 regions. The HTBI primer set drove a first-round RT-PCR of the TCR CDR3. TCRdb reprocessed the multiplex PCR reads with MiXCR, giving one entry per CDR3 protein. Found here are about 260,000 distinct CDR3 sequences, roughly 22% of them singletons; the top ten hold around 60%. The sequencing input was blood. These receptors came from a man aged 30 to 39 with Graves' ophthalmopathy.

This clonotype appeared a few times. The chain uses TRBV20-1 and TRBJ2-7; no clear D gene. V shed 0 bases and J shed 3 bases, with 9 bases lying between them. The CDR3 covers 13 residues. The germline gives CDR1 DFQATT, CDR2 SNEGSKA (reference sequence). CDR3 protein: CSARDLLGYEQYF. CDR3 DNA: TGCAGTGCTAGAGATCTTCTAGGCTACGAGCAGTACTTC.

This clonotype appeared a single time. V is TRBV6-2 or TRBV6-3 and J is TRBJ2-2; 10 bases are shared with TRBD2. V lost 6 bases to trimming and J lost 4 bases; unmatched junction nucleotides: 14. CDR3 length: 18 residues. Germline V gives CDR1 MNHEY, CDR2 SVGEGT. CDR3 sequence: CASRFEASGRFGTGELFF. Here the CDR3 DNA reads TGTGCCAGCAGGTTTGAGGCTAGCGGGAGATTTGGCACCGGGGAGCTGTTTTTT.

This clonotype showed up many times. The DNA for the CDR3 is TGCGCCAGCAGCTTGGCCTGGGTCCGCACTGAAGCTTTCTTT. Protein sequence: CASSLAWVRTEAFF. The chain uses TRBV5-1 and TRBJ1-1; D ambiguous. Germline loops: CDR1 SGHRS, CDR2 YFSETQ. The CDR3 has 14 residues. The V gene lost 0 bases and the J gene lost 4 bases, with 10 bases spanning the gap.